Presented here are 27 T cell receptor beta chains from one specimen sequenced in a study of TIL therapy for anti-PD-1-resistant metastatic lung cancer. The time point denotes: pre-treatment sample, taken before nivolumab and TIL therapy. Sequencing used immunoSEQ v3. Measured with immunoSEQ multiplex PCR; TCRdb has only the in-frame clones, and not every one. The sample yields tens of thousands of clones, around 87% seen once. The source material was blood, sampled at baseline. These receptors were collected from a person aged 25 to 79 with non-small cell lung cancer.

This clone appeared once. V usage is TRBV5-1 and J usage is TRBJ2-2; TRBD2 agrees at 9 bases. Germline V gene lookup returns CDR1 SGHRS and CDR2 YFSETQ. V trimming: 7 bases; J trimming: 3 bases; junction bases outside the gene matches: 4. The CDR3 covers 14 residues. The CDR3 region is CASRGGADTGELFF. The DNA of the CDR3 is TGCGCCAGCCGCGGGGGGGCCGACACCGGGGAGCTGTTTTTT.

The chain recombines TRBV5-4 with TRBJ2-7; TRBD2 matches 7 bases. Losses at the gene ends were 0 bases for V and 7 bases for J; bases not matched to a gene: 10. The germline V gene encodes CDR1 SGHNT and CDR2 YYREEE (reference sequence). The length of the CDR3 is 15 residues. The CDR3 region has the DNA TGTGCCAGCAGCTTGGCCGGGGGGTCCCTCATAGAGCAGTACTTC. Residues: CASSLAGGSLIEQYF.

This chain links TRBV24-1 with TRBJ2-5, with a weak D call TRBD2 (6 bases). Trimming pared 1 base from V and 5 bases from J, leaving 10 bases between. CDR3 length: 14 amino acids. CDR1 is KGHDR and CDR2 is SFDVKD in the germline V gene. Here the CDR3 DNA reads TGTGCCACCAGTGATTTCGGGACTCGGGAGACCCAGTACTTC. It specifies CATSDFGTRETQYF.

This chain connects TRBV7-9 to TRBJ1-1; 7 nucleotides align to TRBD1. The germline CDR1 and CDR2 sequences are SEHNR and FQNEAQ (reference sequence). V lost 5 bases, J lost 1 base, and 4 bases stayed unmatched. The length of the CDR3 is 14 residues. The CDR3 DNA follows: TGTGCCAGCAGCGAGCAGGGGGGGAACACTGAAGCTTTCTTT. Translated: CASSEQGGNTEAFF.

The V and J genes are TRBV7-6 and TRBJ2-2; 8 bases align to TRBD1. V lost 5 bases, J lost 4 bases, and 9 bases stayed unmatched. The germline V gene has CDR1 SGHVS and CDR2 FNYEAQ. There are 16 residues in the CDR3. CDR3 region: CASSQRPGGSTGELFF. The CDR3 nucleotides read TGTGCCAGCAGCCAACGTCCAGGGGGCAGCACCGGGGAGCTGTTTTTT. The variable domain in full, completed from reference TRBV7-6 and TRBJ2-2, reads GAGVSQSPRYKVTKRGQDVALRCDPISGHVSLYWYRQALGQGPEFLTYFNYEAQQDKSGLPNDRFSAERPEGSISTLTIQRTEQRDSAMYRCASSQRPGGSTGELFFGEGSRLTVL.

The gene calls are TRBV5-8 and TRBJ1-5; D possibly corresponds to TRBD1 (5 bases). CDR3 length: 14 residues. Between the trimmed V and J ends, which lost 5 bases and 4 bases, there was a span of 13 bases. CDR1 and CDR2 from the germline V gene are SGHTS and YDEGEE. Here the CDR3 DNA reads TGTGCCAGCAGTTGGGGCGGGGATAATCAGCCCCAGCATTTT. This codes for CASSWGGDNQPQHF.

The rearrangement links TRBV28 to TRBJ2-5; D is possibly TRBD1 (5 bases). V lost 4 bases, J lost 1 base, and 7 bases lay in between. Germline assignment: CDR1 MDHEN and CDR2 SYDVKM. The CDR3 sequence is 13 residues long. CDR3 in DNA: TGTGCCAGCAGTTCACAGGTCCAAGAGACCCAGTACTTC. Encoded protein: CASSSQVQETQYF.

Worth noting for this clone: A read error may account for a junction end that differs from germline. CDR3 DNA sequence: TGTGCCAGCAGGTTATCGGGAAATAATTCACCCCTCCACTTT. Translation: CASRLSGNNSPLHF. The rearrangement uses TRBV28 and TRBJ1-6, with D hard to call. CDR1 MDHEN and CDR2 SYDVKM come from the germline V gene. This CDR3 is built from 14 residues. The full variable domain, rest sourced from reference TRBV28 and TRBJ1-6, is DVKVTQSSRYLVKRTGEKVFLECVQDMDHENMFWYRQDPGLGLRLIYFSYDVKMKEKGDIPEGYSVSREKKERFSLILESASTNQTSMYLCASRLSGNNSPLHFGNGTRLTVT.

V usage is TRBV5-1 and J usage is TRBJ1-4; D not resolved. The CDR3 has 12 residues. CDR1 and CDR2 from the germline V gene are SGHRS and YFSETQ. Trimming removed 0 bases from V and 7 bases from J, with 4 bases in between. For the CDR3, the DNA is TGCGCCAGCAGCTTGGGCACTGAAAAACTGTTTTTT. Amino acid sequence: CASSLGTEKLFF.

The genes are TRBV15 and TRBJ2-3; D perhaps matches TRBD1 (5 bases). The CDR3 totals 14 residues. CDR1 is LNHNV and CDR2 is YYDKDF in the germline V gene (reference sequence). Trimming left V 7 bases short and J 0 bases short, with 11 bases between. Here the CDR3 reads CATNGAASTDTQYF. The CDR3 DNA is TGTGCCACCAATGGGGCGGCTAGCACAGATACGCAGTATTTT.

The chain uses TRBV5-8 and TRBJ1-1, with D possibly TRBD1 on 6 matching bases. The length of the CDR3 is 15 residues. Trimming stripped 4 bases from V and 1 base from J, with 14 bases between. Germline-derived CDR1 and CDR2 are SGHTS and YDEGEE. In nucleotides, the CDR3 is TGTGCCAGCAGCCCCCGGGGGCACGGGAACACTGAAGCTTTCTTT. Translated, it gives CASSPRGHGNTEAFF.

The J gene is TRBJ1-6, the V gene TRBV5-6; 10 positions match TRBD1. Germline V gives CDR1 SGHDT, CDR2 YYEEEE. Germline trimming cut 4 bases from V and 6 bases from J; bases unmatched to any gene: 7. This CDR3 spans 16 amino acids. The CDR3 DNA follows: TGTGCCAGCAGCCGAAACGGACAGGGGGGTAATTCACCCCTCCACTTT. Amino acids: CASSRNGQGGNSPLHF.

This rearrangement joins TRBV19 to TRBJ2-2; TRBD2 matches 11 bases. V lost 5 bases, J lost 5 bases, and 13 bases stayed unmatched. This CDR3 spans 18 amino acids. Germline V lookup: CDR1 LNHDA, CDR2 SQIVND (reference sequence). CDR3 sequence (DNA): TGTGCCAGTAGTCAGCCGGCGGGGCTAGCGGGAGGAACCGGGGAGCTGTTTTTT. As protein: CASSQPAGLAGGTGELFF.

V usage is TRBV19 and J usage is TRBJ1-4, with D tentatively TRBD1 (5 bases). Trimming left V 8 bases short and J 4 bases short, with 11 bases between. Germline V gene data show CDR1 as LNHDA and CDR2 as SQIVND (reference sequence). The CDR3 covers 13 residues. DNA of the CDR3: TGTGCCAGTTCCGGGACGGTTAATGAAAAACTGTTTTTT. This gives the protein CASSGTVNEKLFF.

The chain uses TRBV18 and TRBJ1-1, with 8 bases matching TRBD1. This CDR3 spans 16 amino acids. Germline CDR1 reads KGHSH; CDR2 reads LQKENI. The trim removed 2 bases at V and 1 base at J, leaving 6 bases unmatched. Written as DNA, the CDR3 is TGTGCCAGCTCACCAAAGGGGACAGGAGAGAACACTGAAGCTTTCTTT. It specifies CASSPKGTGENTEAFF.

In its sample, this clone was seen a few times. This sequence joins TRBV29-1 and TRBJ2-7; no clear D gene. In germline, CDR1 is SQVTM, CDR2 ANQGSEA. This CDR3 is 15 amino acids long. V gave up 4 bases and J gave up 0 bases, with 16 bases separating them. The CDR3 loop reads CSVGARTASSYEQYF. For the CDR3, the DNA is TGCAGCGTTGGGGCACGGACCGCTAGCTCCTACGAGCAGTACTTC.

The chain uses TRBV13 and TRBJ2-3, with a tentative D call TRBD2 (7 bases). This CDR3 region has 15 residues. V lost 8 bases, J lost 3 bases, and 18 bases lay in between. Germline V gene lookup returns CDR1 PRHDT and CDR2 FYEKMQ (reference sequence). CDR3: CASSIQRGGTDTQYF. The CDR3 bases are TGTGCCAGCTCCATCCAAAGGGGGGGGACAGATACGCAGTATTTT.

Regarding this clone: The junction shows a germline mismatch at one end, possibly a read error. The CDR3 region has the DNA TGCAGCGTCGAAGGGCGATCTAGCGGGGGGGGGCCCTACGAGCAGTACTTC. It translates to CSVEGRSSGGGPYEQYF. The rearrangement uses TRBV29-1 and TRBJ2-7; 12 nucleotides match TRBD2. The CDR3 contains 17 residues. CDR1 is SQVTM, CDR2 ANQGSEA, per germline.

CDR3 sequence: CASSYTSGGETQYF. CDR3 DNA: TGTGCCAGCAGTTATACGTCAGGGGGGGAGACCCAGTACTTC. The V call is TRBV6-2 or TRBV6-3, the J call TRBJ2-5, with D tentatively TRBD1 (7 bases). The V gene lost 3 bases and the J gene lost 5 bases, with 13 bases spanning the gap. Germline V gene sequence: CDR1 MNHEY, CDR2 SVGEGT. The CDR3 has 14 residues.

The chain recombines TRBV3-1 (or the pseudogene TRBV3-2) with TRBJ2-7; D is ambiguous. Germline V gene lookup returns CDR1 LGHDT and CDR2 YNNKEL (reference sequence). V was pared by 4 bases and J by 0 bases, with 4 bases between. The CDR3 has 12 residues. For the CDR3, the DNA is TGTGCCAGCAGCCTAAGCTCCTACGAGCAGTACTTC. Its protein is CASSLSSYEQYF.

The V call is TRBV11-2, the J call TRBJ2-2, with D maybe TRBD2 (5 bases). The V gene lost 3 bases and the J gene lost 1 base, with 12 bases spanning the gap. The CDR3 contains 16 residues. Germline V CDR1 and CDR2: SGHAT, FQNNGV. CDR3 DNA: TGTGCCAGCAGCTTCCCGGACTGGATGAACACCGGGGAGCTGTTTTTT. It yields the protein CASSFPDWMNTGELFF. The full variable domain, completed using reference TRBV11-2 and TRBJ2-2, is EAGVAQSPRYKIIEKRQSVAFWCNPISGHATLYWYQQILGQGPKLLIQFQNNGVVDDSQLPKDRFSAERLKGVDSTLKIQPAKLEDSAVYLCASSFPDWMNTGELFFGEGSRLTVL.

The V and J genes are TRBV15 and TRBJ2-7, with 10 nucleotides matching TRBD2. CDR1 is LNHNV, CDR2 YYDKDF, per germline (reference sequence). J gave up 0 bases and V 0 bases, and 2 bases lay outside the gene matches. The CDR3 is 16 residues long. CDR3 sequence reads: CATSRDLAGGSYEQYF. The CDR3 DNA reads TGTGCCACCAGCAGAGATTTAGCGGGGGGCTCCTACGAGCAGTACTTC.

The chain recombines TRBV10-3 with TRBJ2-1; the match to TRBD2 covers 11 bases. Germline CDR1 ENHRY, CDR2 SYGVKD. Unmatched junction bases numbered 8, after V lost 0 bases and J lost 10 bases. The CDR3 consists of 16 residues. Here the CDR3 reads CAISESGLAGGGEQFF. Written as DNA, the CDR3 is TGTGCCATCAGTGAGTCAGGGCTAGCGGGAGGAGGCGAGCAGTTCTTC.

The chain recombines TRBV5-1 with TRBJ1-4; TRBD1 is a possible D gene (6 bases). Germline CDR1 is SGHRS and CDR2 is YFSETQ. Between the trimmed V and J ends, which lost 4 bases and 10 bases, there was a span of 23 bases. The CDR3 spans 16 residues. CDR3 DNA sequence: TGCGCCAGCAGCCTCGTTACCGGGCAGGGGTCCGGAAAACTGTTTTTT. Protein product: CASSLVTGQGSGKLFF.

The chain employs TRBV12-3 or TRBV12-4 and TRBJ1-6; D call uncertain. The CDR3 spans 12 residues. V was clipped by 5 bases and J by 5 bases, with 4 bases between them. The CDR3 region is CASSGDNSPLHF. Written as DNA, the CDR3 is TGTGCCAGCAGTGGGGATAATTCACCCCTCCACTTT.

V and J are TRBV11-2 and TRBJ2-1; 15 bases match TRBD2. The trim removed 5 bases at V and 11 bases at J, leaving 10 bases unmatched. The germline V gene encodes CDR1 SGHAT and CDR2 FQNNGV. CDR3 length: 16 residues. CDR3 DNA: TGTGCCAGCAGCCGAAGGACTAGCGGGGGGGCCAGTCAGCAGTTCTTC. It codes for CASSRRTSGGASQQFF. The variable domain in full, completed from reference TRBV11-2 and TRBJ2-1, reads EAGVAQSPRYKIIEKRQSVAFWCNPISGHATLYWYQQILGQGPKLLIQFQNNGVVDDSQLPKDRFSAERLKGVDSTLKIQPAKLEDSAVYLCASSRRTSGGASQQFFGPGTRLTVL.

This clone was detected a few times. The chain is built from TRBV6-5 and TRBJ1-1, with D unclear. The CDR3 is 13 residues long. Trimming cost V 6 bases and J 1 base, with 9 bases left between them. CDR1 MNHEY and CDR2 SVGAGI come from the germline V gene. CDR3 in DNA: TGTGCCAGCAGCTGGGAGAGGAACACTGAAGCTTTCTTT. It is translated as CASSWERNTEAFF.